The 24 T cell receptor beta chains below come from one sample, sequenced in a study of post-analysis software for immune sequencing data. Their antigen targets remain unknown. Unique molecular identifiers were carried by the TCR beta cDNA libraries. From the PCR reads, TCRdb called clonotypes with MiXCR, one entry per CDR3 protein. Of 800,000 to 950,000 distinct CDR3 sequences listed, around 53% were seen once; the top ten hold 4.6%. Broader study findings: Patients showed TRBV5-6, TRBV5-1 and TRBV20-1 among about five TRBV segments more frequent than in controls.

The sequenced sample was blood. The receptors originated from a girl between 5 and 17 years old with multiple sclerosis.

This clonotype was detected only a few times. The CDR3 loop reads CATKEVVSRETQYF. In DNA, the CDR3 is TGTGCCACCAAAGAAGTCGTATCCCGGGAGACCCAGTACTTC. The chain carries TRBV15 and TRBJ2-5; D not certain. V was clipped by 7 bases and J by 5 bases, with 17 bases between them. This CDR3 has 14 residues. CDR1 is LNHNV, CDR2 YYDKDF, per germline (reference sequence).

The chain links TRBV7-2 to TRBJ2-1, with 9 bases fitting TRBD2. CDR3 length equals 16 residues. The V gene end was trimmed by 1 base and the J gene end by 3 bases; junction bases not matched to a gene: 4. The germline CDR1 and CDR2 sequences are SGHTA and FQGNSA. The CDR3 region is CASSLVASGDYNEQFF. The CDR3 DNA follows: TGTGCCAGCAGCTTAGTTGCTAGCGGGGACTACAATGAGCAGTTCTTC.

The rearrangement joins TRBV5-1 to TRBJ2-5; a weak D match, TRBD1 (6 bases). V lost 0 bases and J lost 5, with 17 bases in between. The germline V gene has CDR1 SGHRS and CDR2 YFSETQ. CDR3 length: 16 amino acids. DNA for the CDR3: TGCGCCAGCAGCTTGGCCGTCAACAGGGCGACGGAGACCCAGTACTTC. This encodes CASSLAVNRATETQYF. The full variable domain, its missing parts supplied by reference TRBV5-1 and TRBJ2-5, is KAGVTQTPRYLIKTRGQQVTLSCSPISGHRSVSWYQQTPGQGLQFLFEYFSETQRNKGNFPGRFSGRQFSNSRSEMNVSTLELGDSALYLCASSLAVNRATETQYFGPGTRLLVL.

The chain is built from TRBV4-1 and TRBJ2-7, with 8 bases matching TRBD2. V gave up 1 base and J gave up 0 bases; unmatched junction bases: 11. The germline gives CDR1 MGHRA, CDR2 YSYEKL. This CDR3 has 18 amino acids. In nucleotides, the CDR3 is TGCGCCAGCAGCCAAGCGGGGAGAGGAAGCGGGGGCTCCTACGAGCAGTACTTC. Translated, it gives CASSQAGRGSGGSYEQYF.

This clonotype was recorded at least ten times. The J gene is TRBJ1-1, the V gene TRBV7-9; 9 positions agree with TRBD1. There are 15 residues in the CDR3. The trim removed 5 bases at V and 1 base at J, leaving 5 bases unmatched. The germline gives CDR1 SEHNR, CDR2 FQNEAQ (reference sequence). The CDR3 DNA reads TGTGCCAGCAGCCCCCTACAGGGGGCGAACACTGAAGCTTTCTTT. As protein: CASSPLQGANTEAFF.

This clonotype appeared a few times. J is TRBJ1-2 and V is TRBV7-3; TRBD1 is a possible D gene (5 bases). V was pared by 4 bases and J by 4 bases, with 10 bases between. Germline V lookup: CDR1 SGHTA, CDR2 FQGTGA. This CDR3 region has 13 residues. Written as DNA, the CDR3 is TGTGCCAGCAGCTCGACAGTAGGCTATGGCTACACCTTC. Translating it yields CASSSTVGYGYTF.

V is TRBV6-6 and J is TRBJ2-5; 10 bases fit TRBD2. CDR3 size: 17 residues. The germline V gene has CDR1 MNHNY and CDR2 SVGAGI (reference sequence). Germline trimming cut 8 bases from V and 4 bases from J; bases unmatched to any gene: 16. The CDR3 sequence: CASSGVAGGPRRETQYF. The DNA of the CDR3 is TGTGCCAGCTCCGGGGTAGCGGGGGGCCCCAGGAGAGAGACCCAGTACTTC.

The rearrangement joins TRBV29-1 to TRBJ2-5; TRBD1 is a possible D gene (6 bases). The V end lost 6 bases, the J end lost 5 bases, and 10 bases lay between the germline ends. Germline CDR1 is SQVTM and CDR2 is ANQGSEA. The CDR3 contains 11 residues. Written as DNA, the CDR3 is TGCAGCGTGGCAGGGGTGGAGACCCAGTACTTC. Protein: CSVAGVETQYF. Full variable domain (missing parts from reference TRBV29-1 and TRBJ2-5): SAVISQKPSRDICQRGTSLTIQCQVDSQVTMMFWYRQQPGQSLTLIATANQGSEATYESGFVIDKFPISRPNLTFSTLTVSNMSPEDSSIYLCSVAGVETQYFGPGTRLLVL.

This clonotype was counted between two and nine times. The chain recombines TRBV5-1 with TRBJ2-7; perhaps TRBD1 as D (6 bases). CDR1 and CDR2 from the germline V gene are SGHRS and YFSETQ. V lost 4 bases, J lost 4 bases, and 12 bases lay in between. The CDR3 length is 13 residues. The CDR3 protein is CASSPTDRYEQYF. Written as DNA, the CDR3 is TGCGCCAGCAGCCCGACGGACAGATACGAGCAGTACTTC.

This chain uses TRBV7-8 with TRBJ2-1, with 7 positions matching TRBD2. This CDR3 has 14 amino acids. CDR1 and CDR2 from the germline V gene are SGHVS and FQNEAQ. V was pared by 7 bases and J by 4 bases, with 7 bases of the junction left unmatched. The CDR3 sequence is CASKSWRGYNEQFF. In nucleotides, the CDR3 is TGTGCCAGCAAGAGTTGGCGGGGGTACAATGAGCAGTTCTTC.

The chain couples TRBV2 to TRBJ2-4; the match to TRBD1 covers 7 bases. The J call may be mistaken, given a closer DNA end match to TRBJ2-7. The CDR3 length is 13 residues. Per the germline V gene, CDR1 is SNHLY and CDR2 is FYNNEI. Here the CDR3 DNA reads TGTGCCAGCAGTTCACAGGGGCACTACGAGCAGTACTTC. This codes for CASSSQGHYEQYF.

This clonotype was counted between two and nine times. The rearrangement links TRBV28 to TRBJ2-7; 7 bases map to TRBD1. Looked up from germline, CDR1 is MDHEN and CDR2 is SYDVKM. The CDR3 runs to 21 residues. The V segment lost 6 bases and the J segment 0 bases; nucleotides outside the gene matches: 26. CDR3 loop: CASSYGLNLGRQGDYSYEQYF. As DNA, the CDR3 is TGTGCCAGCAGCTACGGATTGAATCTCGGTCGACAGGGAGACTACTCCTACGAGCAGTACTTC.

The CDR3, as DNA: TGTGCCAGCAGCTTGACCGACCAGAACTACGAGCAGTACTTC. Protein product: CASSLTDQNYEQYF. The chain is built from TRBV7-6 and TRBJ2-7; D is uncertain. Per germline, CDR1 SGHVS and CDR2 FNYEAQ. The CDR3 sequence is 14 residues long. Trimming pared 3 bases from V and 3 bases from J, leaving 12 bases between. The full variable domain, completed using reference TRBV7-6 and TRBJ2-7, is GAGVSQSPRYKVTKRGQDVALRCDPISGHVSLYWYRQALGQGPEFLTYFNYEAQQDKSGLPNDRFSAERPEGSISTLTIQRTEQRDSAMYRCASSLTDQNYEQYFGPGTRLTVT.

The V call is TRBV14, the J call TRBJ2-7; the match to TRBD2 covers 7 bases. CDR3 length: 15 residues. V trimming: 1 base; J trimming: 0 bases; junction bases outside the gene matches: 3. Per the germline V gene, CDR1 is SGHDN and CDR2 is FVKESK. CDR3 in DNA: TGTGCCAGCAGCCAAGGCGGCGGGGGCTCCTACGAGCAGTACTTC. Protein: CASSQGGGGSYEQYF.

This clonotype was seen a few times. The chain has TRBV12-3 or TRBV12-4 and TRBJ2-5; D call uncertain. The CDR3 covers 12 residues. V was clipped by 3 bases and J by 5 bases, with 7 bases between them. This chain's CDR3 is CASSFSEETQYF. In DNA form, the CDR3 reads TGTGCCAGCAGTTTCTCTGAGGAGACCCAGTACTTC.

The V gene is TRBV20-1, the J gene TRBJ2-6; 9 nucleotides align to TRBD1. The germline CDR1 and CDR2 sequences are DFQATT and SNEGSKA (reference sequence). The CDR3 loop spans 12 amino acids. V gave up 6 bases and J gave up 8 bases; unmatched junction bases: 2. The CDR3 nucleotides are TGCAGTGCATACAGGGGGCCCAACGTCCTGACTTTC. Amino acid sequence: CSAYRGPNVLTF.

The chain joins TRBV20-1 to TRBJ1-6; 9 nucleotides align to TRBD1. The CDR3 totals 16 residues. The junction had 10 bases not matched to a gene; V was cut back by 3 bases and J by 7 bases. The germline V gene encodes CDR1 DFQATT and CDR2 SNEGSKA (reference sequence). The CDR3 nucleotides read TGCAGTGCTAGCCCGCGGGGGACAGGGAGGAATTCACCCCTCCACTTT. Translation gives CSASPRGTGRNSPLHF.

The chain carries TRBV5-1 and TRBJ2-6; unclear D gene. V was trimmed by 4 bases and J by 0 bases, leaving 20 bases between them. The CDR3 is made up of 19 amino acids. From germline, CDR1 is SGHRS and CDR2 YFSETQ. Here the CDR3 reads CASSGEEQPVNSGANVLTF. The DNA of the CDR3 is TGCGCCAGCAGCGGTGAGGAACAGCCCGTTAACTCTGGGGCCAACGTCCTGACTTTC.

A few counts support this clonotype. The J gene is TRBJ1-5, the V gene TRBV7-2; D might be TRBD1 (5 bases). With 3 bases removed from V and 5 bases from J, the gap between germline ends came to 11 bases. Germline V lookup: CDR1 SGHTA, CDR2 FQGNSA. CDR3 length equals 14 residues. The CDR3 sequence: CASSLSGGDQPQHF. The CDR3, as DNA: TGTGCCAGCAGCTTGTCGGGGGGGGATCAGCCCCAGCATTTT.

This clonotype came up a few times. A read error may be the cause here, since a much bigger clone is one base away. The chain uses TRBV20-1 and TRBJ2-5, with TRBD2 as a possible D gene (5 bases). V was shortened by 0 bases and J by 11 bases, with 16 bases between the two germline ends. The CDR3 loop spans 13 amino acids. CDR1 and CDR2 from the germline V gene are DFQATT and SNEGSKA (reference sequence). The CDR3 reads CSARDRLANEQYF. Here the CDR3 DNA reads TGCAGTGCTAGAGATCGGCTAGCCAATGAGCAGTACTTC.

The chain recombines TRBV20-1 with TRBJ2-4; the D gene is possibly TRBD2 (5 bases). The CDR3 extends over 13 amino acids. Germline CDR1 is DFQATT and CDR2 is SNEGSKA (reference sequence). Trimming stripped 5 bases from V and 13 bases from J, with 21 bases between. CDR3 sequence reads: CSALNLVRGEQYF. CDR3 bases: TGCAGTGCTCTTAATCTGGTCCGGGGAGAGCAGTACTTC.

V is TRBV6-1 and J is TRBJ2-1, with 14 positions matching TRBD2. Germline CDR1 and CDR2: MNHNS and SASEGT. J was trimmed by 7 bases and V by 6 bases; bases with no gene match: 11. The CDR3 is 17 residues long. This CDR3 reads CASSPLRTSGRNNEQFF. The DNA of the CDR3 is TGTGCCAGCAGCCCACTGAGGACTAGCGGGAGGAATAATGAGCAGTTCTTC.

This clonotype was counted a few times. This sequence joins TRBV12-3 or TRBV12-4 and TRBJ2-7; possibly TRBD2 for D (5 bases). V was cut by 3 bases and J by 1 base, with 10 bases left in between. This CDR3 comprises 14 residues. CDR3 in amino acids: CASSFGSGSYEQYF. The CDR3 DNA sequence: TGTGCCAGCAGTTTTGGGAGCGGTTCCTACGAGCAGTACTTC.

The CDR3 is CASRMSGSGFRETQYF. The DNA of the CDR3 is TGTGCCAGCAGGATGAGCGGGAGTGGGTTTAGAGAGACCCAGTACTTC. The chain uses TRBV12-3 or TRBV12-4 and TRBJ2-5; TRBD2 matches 8 bases. V trimming: 6 bases; J trimming: 4 bases; junction bases outside the gene matches: 13. The CDR3 has 16 amino acids.